This TCR beta chain appears in the sequencing data of a study of cytomegalovirus exposure and HLA in healthy donors. Study background: Earlier results showed 117 million unique TCR beta sequences derived from 150 million to 200 million T cells. General study points: Likely technical artifact: a cluster of highly shared sequence variants. Analysis performed later found around 15,000 TCR beta sequences associated with HLA alleles at 0.05 false discovery rate.

PCR amplification relied on 60 Vbeta primers (plus 13 Jbeta primers). Assay: immunoSEQ multiplex PCR; the TCRdb copy retains only in-frame clones and omits some. The sample includes around 90,000 clones, about 81% of them seen just once. Germline CDR1 LGHNA, CDR2 YNFKEQ. V lost 6 bases and J 2 bases, leaving 19 bases between the germline ends. The CDR3 is made up of 17 amino acids. Note on this clone: Antigen: not known.

The sample was PBMCs. This TCR was recovered from a woman in her forties in good health and CMV-seronegative. This chain connects TRBV4-2 to TRBJ1-4, with D perhaps matching TRBD1 (5 bases). The CDR3 bases are TGTGCCAGCAGGGGGGGACTAACAGGCTGGACTAATGAAAAACTGTTTTTT. Amino acids: CASRGGLTGWTNEKLFF.